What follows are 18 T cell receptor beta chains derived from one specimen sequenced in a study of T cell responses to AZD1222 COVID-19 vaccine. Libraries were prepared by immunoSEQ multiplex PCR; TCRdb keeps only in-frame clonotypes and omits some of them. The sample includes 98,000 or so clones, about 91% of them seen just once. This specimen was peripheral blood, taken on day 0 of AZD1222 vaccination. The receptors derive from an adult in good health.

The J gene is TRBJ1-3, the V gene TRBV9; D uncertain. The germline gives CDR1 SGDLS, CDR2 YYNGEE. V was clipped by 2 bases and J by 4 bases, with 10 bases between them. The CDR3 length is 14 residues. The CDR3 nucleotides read TGTGCCAGCAGCGTCTCGAGAGGGGGAAACACCATATATTTT. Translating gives CASSVSRGGNTIYF.

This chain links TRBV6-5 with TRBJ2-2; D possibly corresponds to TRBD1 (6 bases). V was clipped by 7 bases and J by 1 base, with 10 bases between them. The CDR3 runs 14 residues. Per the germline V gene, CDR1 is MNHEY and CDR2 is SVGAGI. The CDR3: CASTLDRNTGELFF. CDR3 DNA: TGTGCCAGCACCTTGGACAGGAACACCGGGGAGCTGTTTTTT.

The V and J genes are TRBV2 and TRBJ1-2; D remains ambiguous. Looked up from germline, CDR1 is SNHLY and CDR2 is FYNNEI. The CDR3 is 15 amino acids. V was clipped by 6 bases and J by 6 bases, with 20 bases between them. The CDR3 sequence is CASREGDGSSDGYTF. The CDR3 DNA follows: TGTGCCAGCAGGGAGGGTGACGGGAGTTCGGATGGCTACACCTTC.

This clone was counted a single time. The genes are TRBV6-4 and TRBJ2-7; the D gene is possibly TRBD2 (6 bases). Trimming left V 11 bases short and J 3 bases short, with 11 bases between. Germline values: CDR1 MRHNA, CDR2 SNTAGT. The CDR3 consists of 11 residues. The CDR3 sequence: CAGRLVYEQYF. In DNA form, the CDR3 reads TGTGCCGGGAGACTAGTCTACGAGCAGTACTTC.

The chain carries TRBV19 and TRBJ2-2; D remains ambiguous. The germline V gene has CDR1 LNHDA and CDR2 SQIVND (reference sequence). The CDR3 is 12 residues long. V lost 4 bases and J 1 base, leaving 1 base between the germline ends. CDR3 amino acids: CASSKNTGELFF. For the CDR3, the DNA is TGTGCCAGTAGTAAGAACACCGGGGAGCTGTTTTTT.

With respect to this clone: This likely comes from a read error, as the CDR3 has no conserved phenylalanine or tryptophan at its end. The CDR3 region is CARSLVWRQGNSPLHL. CDR3 nucleotides: TGTGCCAGAAGCTTGGTTTGGCGACAGGGAAATTCACCCCTCCACCTT. V usage is TRBV5-3 and J usage is TRBJ1-6, with 7 bases matching TRBD1. TRBV5-3 belongs to the ORF category, with a function that is uncertain. The ends lost 0 bases at V and 7 bases at J; junction bases unmatched: 7. The CDR3 is made up of 16 amino acids.

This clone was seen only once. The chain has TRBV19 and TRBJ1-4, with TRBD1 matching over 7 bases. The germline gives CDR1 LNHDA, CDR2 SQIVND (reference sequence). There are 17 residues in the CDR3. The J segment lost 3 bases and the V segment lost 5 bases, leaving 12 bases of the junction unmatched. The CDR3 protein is CASSSEGYGTANEKLFF. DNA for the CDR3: TGTGCCAGTAGTTCAGAAGGTTACGGGACAGCTAATGAAAAACTGTTTTTT.

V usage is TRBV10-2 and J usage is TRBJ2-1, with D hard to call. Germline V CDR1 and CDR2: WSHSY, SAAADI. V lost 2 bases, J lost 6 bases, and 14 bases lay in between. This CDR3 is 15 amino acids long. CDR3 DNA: TGCGCCAGCAGTGAGCCGGGCGCGAATGCCAATGAGCAGTTCTTC. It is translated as CASSEPGANANEQFF.

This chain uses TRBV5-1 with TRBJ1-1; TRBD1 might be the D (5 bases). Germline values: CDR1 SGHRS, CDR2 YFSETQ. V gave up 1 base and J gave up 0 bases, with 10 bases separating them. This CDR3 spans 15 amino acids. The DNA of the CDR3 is TGCGCCAGCAGCTTGTTAGGGGCCATGAACACTGAAGCTTTCTTT. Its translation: CASSLLGAMNTEAFF.

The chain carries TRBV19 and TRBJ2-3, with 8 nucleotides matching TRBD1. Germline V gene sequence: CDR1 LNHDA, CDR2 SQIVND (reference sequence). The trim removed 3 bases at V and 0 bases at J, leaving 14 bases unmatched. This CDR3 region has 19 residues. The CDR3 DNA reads TGTGCCAGTAGTATGTTCGGTACAGGGGGGAGGCTTAGCACAGATACGCAGTATTTT. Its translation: CASSMFGTGGRLSTDTQYF.

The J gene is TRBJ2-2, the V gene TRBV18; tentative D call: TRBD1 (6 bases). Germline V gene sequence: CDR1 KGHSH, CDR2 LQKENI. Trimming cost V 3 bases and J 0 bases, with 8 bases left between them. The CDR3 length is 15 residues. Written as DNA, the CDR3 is TGTGCCAGCTCACCGGGACACTCGAACACCGGGGAGCTGTTTTTT. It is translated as CASSPGHSNTGELFF.

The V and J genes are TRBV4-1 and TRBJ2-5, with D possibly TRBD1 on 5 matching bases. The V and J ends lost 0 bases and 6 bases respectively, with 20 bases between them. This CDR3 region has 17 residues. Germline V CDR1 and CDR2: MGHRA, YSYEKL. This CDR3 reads CASSQDSNRNRGQTQYF. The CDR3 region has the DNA TGCGCCAGCAGCCAAGATTCCAACAGGAACCGTGGTCAGACCCAGTACTTC.

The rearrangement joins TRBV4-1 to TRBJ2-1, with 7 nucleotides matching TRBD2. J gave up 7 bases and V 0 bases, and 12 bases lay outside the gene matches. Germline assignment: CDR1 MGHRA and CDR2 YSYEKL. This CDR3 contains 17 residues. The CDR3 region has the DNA TGCGCCAGCAGCCAAGATTGGGGGGTAGCGGGTACGAATGAGCAGTTCTTC. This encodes CASSQDWGVAGTNEQFF.

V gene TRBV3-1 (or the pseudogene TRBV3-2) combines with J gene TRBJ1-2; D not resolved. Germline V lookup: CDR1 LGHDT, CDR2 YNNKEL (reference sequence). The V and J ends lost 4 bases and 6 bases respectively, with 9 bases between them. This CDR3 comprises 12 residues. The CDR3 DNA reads TGTGCCAGCAGCCCCAACAGCGATGGCTACACCTTC. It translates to CASSPNSDGYTF.

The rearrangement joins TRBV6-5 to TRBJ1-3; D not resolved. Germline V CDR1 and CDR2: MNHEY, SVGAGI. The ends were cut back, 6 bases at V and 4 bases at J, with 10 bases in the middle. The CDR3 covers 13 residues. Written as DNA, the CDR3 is TGTGCCAGCAGCCAGGATCCCGGAAACACCATATATTTT. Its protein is CASSQDPGNTIYF.

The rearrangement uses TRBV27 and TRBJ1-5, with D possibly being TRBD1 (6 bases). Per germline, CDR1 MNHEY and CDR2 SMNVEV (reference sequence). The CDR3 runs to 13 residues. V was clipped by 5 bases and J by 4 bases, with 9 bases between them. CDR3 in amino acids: CASSMDRNQPQHF. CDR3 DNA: TGTGCCAGCAGTATGGACAGAAATCAGCCCCAGCATTTT.

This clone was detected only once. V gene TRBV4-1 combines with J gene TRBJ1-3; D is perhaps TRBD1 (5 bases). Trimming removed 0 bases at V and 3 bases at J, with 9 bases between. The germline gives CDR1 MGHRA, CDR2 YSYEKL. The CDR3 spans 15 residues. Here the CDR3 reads CASSQEDTNGNTIYF. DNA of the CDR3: TGCGCCAGCAGCCAAGAGGACACAAATGGAAACACCATATATTTT.

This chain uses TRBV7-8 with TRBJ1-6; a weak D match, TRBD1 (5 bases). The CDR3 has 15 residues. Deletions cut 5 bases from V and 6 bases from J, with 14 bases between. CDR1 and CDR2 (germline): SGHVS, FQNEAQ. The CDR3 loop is CASSKTGEANSPLHF. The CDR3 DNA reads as TGTGCCAGCAGCAAAACAGGAGAAGCTAATTCACCCCTCCACTTT.